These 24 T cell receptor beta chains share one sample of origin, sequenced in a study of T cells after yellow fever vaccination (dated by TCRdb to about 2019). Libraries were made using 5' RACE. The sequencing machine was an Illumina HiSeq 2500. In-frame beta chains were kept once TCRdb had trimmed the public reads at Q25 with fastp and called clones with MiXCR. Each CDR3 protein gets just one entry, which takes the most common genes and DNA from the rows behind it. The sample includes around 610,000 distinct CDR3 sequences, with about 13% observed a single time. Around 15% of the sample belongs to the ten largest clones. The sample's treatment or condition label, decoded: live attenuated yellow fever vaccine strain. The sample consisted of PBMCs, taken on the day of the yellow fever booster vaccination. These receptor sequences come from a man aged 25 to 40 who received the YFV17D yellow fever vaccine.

The DNA of the CDR3 is TGCGCCAGCAGCTTGGGGTTGAGGATGGATGGAGAGACCCAGTACTTC. Its translation is CASSLGLRMDGETQYF. The chain is built from TRBV5-1 and TRBJ2-5; no definite D call. From germline, CDR1 is SGHRS and CDR2 YFSETQ. This CDR3 has 16 residues. Trimming took off 0 bases at V and 4 bases at J, with 16 bases between the two ends.

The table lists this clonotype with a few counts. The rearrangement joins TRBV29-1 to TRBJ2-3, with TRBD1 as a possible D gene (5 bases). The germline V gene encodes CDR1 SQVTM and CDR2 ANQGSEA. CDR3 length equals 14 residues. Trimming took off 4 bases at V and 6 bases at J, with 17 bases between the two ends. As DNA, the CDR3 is TGCAGCGTTGGACAGAATTTGAACGAGGATACGCAGTATTTT. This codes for CSVGQNLNEDTQYF.

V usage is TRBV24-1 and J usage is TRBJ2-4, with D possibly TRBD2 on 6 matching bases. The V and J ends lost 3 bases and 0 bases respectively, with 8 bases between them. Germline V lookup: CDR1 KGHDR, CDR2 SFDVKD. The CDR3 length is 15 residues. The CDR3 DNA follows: TGTGCCACCAGTGATGGCGGGACAGCCAAAAACATTCAGTACTTC. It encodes CATSDGGTAKNIQYF.

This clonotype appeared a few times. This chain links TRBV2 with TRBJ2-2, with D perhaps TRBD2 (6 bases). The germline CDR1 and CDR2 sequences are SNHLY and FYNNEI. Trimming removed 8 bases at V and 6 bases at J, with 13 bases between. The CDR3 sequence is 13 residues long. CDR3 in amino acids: CASESSGAGELFF. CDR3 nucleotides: TGTGCCAGCGAATCTTCGGGAGCCGGGGAGCTGTTTTTT. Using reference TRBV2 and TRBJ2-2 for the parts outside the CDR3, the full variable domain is EPEVTQTPSHQVTQMGQEVILRCVPISNHLYFYWYRQILGQKVEFLVSFYNNEISEKSEIFDDQFSVERPDGSNFTLKIRSTKLEDSAMYFCASESSGAGELFFGEGSRLTVL.

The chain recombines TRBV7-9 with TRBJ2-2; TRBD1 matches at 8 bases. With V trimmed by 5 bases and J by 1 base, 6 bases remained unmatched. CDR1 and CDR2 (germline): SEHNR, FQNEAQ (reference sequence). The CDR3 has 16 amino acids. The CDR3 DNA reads TGTGCCAGCAGCCCCCGGGACAGGAGGAACACCGGGGAGCTGTTTTTT. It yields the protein CASSPRDRRNTGELFF.

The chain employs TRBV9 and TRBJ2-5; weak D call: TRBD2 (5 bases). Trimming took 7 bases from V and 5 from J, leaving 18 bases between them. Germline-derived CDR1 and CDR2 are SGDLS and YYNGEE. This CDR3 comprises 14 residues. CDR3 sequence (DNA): TGTGCCAGCGGAGGCCCGAGCCCCGGTGAGACCCAGTACTTC. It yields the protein CASGGPSPGETQYF.

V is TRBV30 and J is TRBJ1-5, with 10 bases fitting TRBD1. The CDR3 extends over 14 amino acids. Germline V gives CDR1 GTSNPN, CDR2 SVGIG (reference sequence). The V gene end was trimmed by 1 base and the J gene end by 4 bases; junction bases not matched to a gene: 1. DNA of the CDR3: TGTGCCTGGAGTGGGGGACAGGGGAATCAGCCCCAGCATTTT. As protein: CAWSGGQGNQPQHF.

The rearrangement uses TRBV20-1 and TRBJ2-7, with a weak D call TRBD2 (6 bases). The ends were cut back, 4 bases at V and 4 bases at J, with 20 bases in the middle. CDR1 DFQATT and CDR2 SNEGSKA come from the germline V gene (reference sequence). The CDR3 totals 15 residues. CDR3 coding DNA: TGCAGTGCTACCCCCGGGCTAGCGCGGTTGTACGAGCAGTACTTC. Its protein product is CSATPGLARLYEQYF.

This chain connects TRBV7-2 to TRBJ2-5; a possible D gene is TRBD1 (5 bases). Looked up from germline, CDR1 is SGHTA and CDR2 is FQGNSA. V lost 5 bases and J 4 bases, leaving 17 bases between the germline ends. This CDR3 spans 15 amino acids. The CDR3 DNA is TGTGCCAGCAGCCCCCGGTGGGAAGGGGCAGAGACCCAGTACTTC. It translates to CASSPRWEGAETQYF.

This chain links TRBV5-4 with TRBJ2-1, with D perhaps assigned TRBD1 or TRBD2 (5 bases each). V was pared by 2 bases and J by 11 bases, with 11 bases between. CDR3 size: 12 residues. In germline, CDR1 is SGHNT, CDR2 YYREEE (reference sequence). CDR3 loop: CASSLSGAQQFF. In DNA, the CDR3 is TGTGCCAGCAGCTTATCCGGGGCACAGCAGTTCTTC.

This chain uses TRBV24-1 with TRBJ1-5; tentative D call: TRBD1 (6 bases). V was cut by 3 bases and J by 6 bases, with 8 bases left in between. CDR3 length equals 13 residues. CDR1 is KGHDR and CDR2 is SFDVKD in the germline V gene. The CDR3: CATSDLDSQPQHF. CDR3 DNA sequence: TGTGCCACCAGTGATCTGGACAGTCAGCCCCAGCATTTT.

The CDR3 region has the DNA TGTGCCAGCACCCCCGGCAGCGGCAATACGCAGTATTTT. Amino acids: CASTPGSGNTQYF. The chain employs TRBV6-2 or TRBV6-3 and TRBJ2-3; a weak D match, TRBD2 (5 bases). V was cut by 7 bases and J by 7 bases, with 15 bases left in between. The germline V gene encodes CDR1 MNHEY and CDR2 SVGEGT. This CDR3 has 13 amino acids.

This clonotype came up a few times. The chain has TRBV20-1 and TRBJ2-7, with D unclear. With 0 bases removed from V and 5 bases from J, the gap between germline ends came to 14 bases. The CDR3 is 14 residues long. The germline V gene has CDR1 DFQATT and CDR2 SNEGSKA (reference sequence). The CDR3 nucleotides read TGCAGTGCTAGAGATGGCTCGGCCCCGAACGAGCAGTACTTC. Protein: CSARDGSAPNEQYF.

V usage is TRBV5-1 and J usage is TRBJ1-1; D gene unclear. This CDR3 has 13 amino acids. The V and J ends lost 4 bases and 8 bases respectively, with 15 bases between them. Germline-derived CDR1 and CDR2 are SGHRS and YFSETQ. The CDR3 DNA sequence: TGCGCCAGCAGCCCGGTTATGAGGTACGAAGCTTTCTTT. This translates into CASSPVMRYEAFF.

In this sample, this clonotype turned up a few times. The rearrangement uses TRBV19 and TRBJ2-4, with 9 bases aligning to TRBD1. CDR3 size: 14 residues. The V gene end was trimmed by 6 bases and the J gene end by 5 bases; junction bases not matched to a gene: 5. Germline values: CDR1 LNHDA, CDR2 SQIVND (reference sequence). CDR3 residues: CASRRTGDENIQYF. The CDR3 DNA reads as TGTGCCAGTAGGAGGACAGGGGACGAAAACATTCAGTACTTC.

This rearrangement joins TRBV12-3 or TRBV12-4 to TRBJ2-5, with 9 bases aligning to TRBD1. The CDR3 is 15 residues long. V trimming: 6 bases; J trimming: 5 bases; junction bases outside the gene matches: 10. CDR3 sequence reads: CASSPGTGWRETQYF. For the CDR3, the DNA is TGTGCCAGCAGCCCCGGGACAGGGTGGCGGGAGACCCAGTACTTC.

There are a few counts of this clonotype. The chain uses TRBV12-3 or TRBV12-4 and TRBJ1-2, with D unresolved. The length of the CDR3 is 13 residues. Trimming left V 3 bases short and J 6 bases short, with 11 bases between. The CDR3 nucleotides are TGTGCCAGCAGTTTGGGCCAGTGGGATGGCTACACCTTC. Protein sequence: CASSLGQWDGYTF.

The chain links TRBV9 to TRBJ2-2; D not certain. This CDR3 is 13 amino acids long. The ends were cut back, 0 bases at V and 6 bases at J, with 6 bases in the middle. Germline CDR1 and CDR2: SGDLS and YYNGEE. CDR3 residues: CASSVGRAGELFF. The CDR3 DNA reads TGTGCCAGCAGCGTAGGTCGGGCCGGGGAGCTGTTTTTT.

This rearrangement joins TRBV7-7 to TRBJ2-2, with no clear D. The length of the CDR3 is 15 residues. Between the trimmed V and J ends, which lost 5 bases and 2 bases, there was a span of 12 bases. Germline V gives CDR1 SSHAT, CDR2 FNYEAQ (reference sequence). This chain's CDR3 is CASSTRLGNTGELFF. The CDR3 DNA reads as TGTGCCAGCAGCACCAGATTAGGCAACACCGGGGAGCTGTTTTTT.

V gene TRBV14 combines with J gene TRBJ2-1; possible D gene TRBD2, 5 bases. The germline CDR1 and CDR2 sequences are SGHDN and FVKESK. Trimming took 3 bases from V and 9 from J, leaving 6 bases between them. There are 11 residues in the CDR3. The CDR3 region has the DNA TGTGCCAGCAGCCAGGGGAGTGAGCAGTTCTTC. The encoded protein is CASSQGSEQFF.

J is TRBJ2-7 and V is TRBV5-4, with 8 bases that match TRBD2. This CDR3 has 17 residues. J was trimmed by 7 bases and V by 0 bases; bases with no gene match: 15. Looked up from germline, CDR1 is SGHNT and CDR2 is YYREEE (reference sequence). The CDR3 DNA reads TGTGCCAGCAGCTTGGGGGCCCCCGGGACTAGTCGTGGAGAGCAGTACTTC. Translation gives CASSLGAPGTSRGEQYF.

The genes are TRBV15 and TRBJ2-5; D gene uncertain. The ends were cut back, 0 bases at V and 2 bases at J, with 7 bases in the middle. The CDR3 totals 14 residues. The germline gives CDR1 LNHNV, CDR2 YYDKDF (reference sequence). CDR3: CATSRDLGQETQYF. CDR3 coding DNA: TGTGCCACCAGCAGAGACCTCGGACAAGAGACCCAGTACTTC.

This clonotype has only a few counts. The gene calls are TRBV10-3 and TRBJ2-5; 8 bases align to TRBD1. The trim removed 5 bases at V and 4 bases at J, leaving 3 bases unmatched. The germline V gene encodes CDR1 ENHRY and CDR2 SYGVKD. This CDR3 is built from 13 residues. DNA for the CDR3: TGTGCCATCAGTATCGGACAGGGAGAGACCCAGTACTTC. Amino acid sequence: CAISIGQGETQYF.

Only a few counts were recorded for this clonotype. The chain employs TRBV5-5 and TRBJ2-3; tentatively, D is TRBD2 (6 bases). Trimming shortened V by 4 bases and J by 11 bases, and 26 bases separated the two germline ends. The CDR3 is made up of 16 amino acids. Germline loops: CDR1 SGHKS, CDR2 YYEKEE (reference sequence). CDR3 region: CASSQNGPVSAGKQYF. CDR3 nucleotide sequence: TGTGCCAGCAGCCAAAATGGACCAGTCAGCGCGGGGAAGCAGTATTTT.